This TCR beta chain was captured in a study of T cells in Graves' hyperthyroidism and ophthalmopathy. On the study more broadly: Peripheral blood collection took place at initial diagnosis, before any treatment.

In the case of this clonotype: As yet, its antigen is unknown.

Overall study findings and caveats: Among thyroid clonotypes expanded above 0.001, most also appeared in blood.

The study defined stable Graves' hyperthyroidism as no ophthalmopathy progression within 18 months. Each diagnosis was grounded in clinical symptoms, serum thyroxine and TRAb, thyroid ultrasound, and orbital computed tomography. Germline CDR1 SEHNR, CDR2 FQNEAQ (reference sequence). CDR3 length equals 16 residues. Trimming took 3 bases from V and 10 from J, leaving 19 bases between them. What was amplified from RNA transcripts were TCR beta CDR3 regions. A first-round RT-PCR of the TCR CDR3 used the HTBI primer set. TCRdb reanalysed the multiplex PCR reads using MiXCR and keeps one entry per CDR3 protein. The table shows about 740,000 distinct CDR3 sequences, with around 15% occurring only once.

V and J are TRBV7-9 and TRBJ1-6; D call uncertain. The TCR sequence derives from a woman under 30 with Graves' hyperthyroidism. Sequencing used blood. The CDR3 sequence: CASSFLSLGGGSPLHF. In nucleotides, the CDR3 is TGTGCCAGCAGCTTTTTATCGCTCGGAGGTGGCTCACCCCTCCACTTT.